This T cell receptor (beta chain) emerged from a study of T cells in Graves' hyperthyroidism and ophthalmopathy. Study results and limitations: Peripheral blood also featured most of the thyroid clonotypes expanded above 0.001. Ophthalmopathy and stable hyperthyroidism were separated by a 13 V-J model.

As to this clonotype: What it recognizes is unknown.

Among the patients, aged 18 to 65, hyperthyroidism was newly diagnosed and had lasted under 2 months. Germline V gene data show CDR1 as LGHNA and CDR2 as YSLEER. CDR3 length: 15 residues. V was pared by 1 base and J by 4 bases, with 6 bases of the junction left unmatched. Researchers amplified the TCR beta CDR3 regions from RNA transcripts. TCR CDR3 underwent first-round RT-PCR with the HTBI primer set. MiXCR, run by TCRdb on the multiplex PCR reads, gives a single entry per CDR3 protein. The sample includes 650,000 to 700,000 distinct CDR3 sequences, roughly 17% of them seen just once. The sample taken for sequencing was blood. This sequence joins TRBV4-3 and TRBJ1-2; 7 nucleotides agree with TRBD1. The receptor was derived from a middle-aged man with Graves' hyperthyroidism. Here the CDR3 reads CASSQGAGGTYGYTF. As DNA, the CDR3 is TGCGCCAGCAGCCAAGGAGCAGGGGGTACCTATGGCTACACCTTC.